The 18 T cell receptor beta chains below come from one sample, sequenced in a study of tumor-infiltrating lymphocytes in localized non-small cell lung cancer (dated by TCRdb to about 2021). The library was prepared using the immunoSEQ multiplex PCR assay. Drawn from immuneACCESS, this table holds only the in-frame rearrangements with V and J called that TCRdb kept. Clones are partly lost; checked studies trace under half to an unresolved V gene and leave the rest unexplained. The sample profile shows about 9,700 clones; approximately 78% of them were found once. Jointly, the top ten make up approximately 9.9% of the sample. The specimen was lung tumor tissue. Every receptor here comes from a human donor with non-small cell lung cancer.

This clone was seen more than once but under ten times. J is TRBJ2-2 and V is TRBV19; D is uncertain. The germline V gene has CDR1 LNHDA and CDR2 SQIVND (reference sequence). The CDR3 extends over 13 amino acids. The ends were cut back, 5 bases at V and 6 bases at J, with 10 bases in the middle. This chain's CDR3 is CASSPLSSGELFF. CDR3 DNA sequence: TGTGCCAGTAGTCCCCTTTCTTCCGGGGAGCTGTTTTTT. The full variable domain, in which reference TRBV19 and TRBJ2-2 provide the parts outside the CDR3, is DGGITQSPKYLFRKEGQNVTLSCEQNLNHDAMYWYRQDPGQGLRLIYYSQIVNDFQKGDIAEGYSVSREKKESFPLTVTSAQKNPTAFYLCASSPLSSGELFFGEGSRLTVL.

The genes are TRBV6-5 and TRBJ1-1; the D gene is possibly TRBD1 (5 bases). CDR1 MNHEY and CDR2 SVGAGI come from the germline V gene. Trimming removed 6 bases from V and 3 bases from J, with 17 bases in between. CDR3 size: 15 residues. CDR3 region: CASRDGQGRDTEAFF. The CDR3 DNA follows: TGTGCCAGCAGGGACGGACAAGGGAGGGACACTGAAGCTTTCTTT.

The rearrangement uses TRBV4-2 and TRBJ2-1; D might be TRBD1 or TRBD2, each matching 5 bases. V gave up 4 bases and J gave up 0 bases, with 13 bases separating them. The CDR3 totals 16 residues. The germline V gene has CDR1 LGHNA and CDR2 YNFKEQ. CDR3 in DNA: TGTGCCAGCAGCCCCTCGGGGCCTCTCTCCTACAATGAGCAGTTCTTC. Translating it yields CASSPSGPLSYNEQFF.

The gene calls are TRBV7-3 and TRBJ2-3; 9 nucleotides agree with TRBD2. CDR3 length: 16 amino acids. After removal of 3 bases from V and 6 bases from J, the junction contained 10 bases not matched to a gene. CDR1 and CDR2 from the germline V gene are SGHTA and FQGTGA. CDR3 residues: CASSLLPSGMVDTQYF. CDR3 sequence (DNA): TGTGCCAGCAGCTTGCTCCCTAGCGGGATGGTTGATACGCAGTATTTT. Based on the CDR3 plus reference TRBV7-3 and TRBJ2-3, the full variable domain is GAGVSQTPSNKVTEKGKYVELRCDPISGHTALYWYRQSLGQGPEFLIYFQGTGAADDSGLPNDRFFAVRPEGSVSTLKIQRTERGDSAVYLCASSLLPSGMVDTQYFGPGTRLTVL.

This clone is a singleton in its sample. DNA of the CDR3: TGTGCCAGCACCCTGGACAGGGTTGGGTCGAAATATGGCTACACCTTC. It specifies CASTLDRVGSKYGYTF. The chain is built from TRBV5-4 and TRBJ1-2; 8 nucleotides align to TRBD1. The CDR3 is made up of 16 amino acids. Per the germline V gene, CDR1 is SGHNT and CDR2 is YYREEE (reference sequence). J gave up 5 bases and V 6 bases, and 15 bases lay outside the gene matches.

The chain uses TRBV2 and TRBJ2-1; D is ambiguous. Germline CDR1 SNHLY, CDR2 FYNNEI. V gave up 7 bases and J gave up 2 bases, with 15 bases separating them. CDR3 length: 15 amino acids. CDR3 sequence: CASTPQKGTYNEQFF. The CDR3 DNA follows: TGTGCCAGCACTCCCCAAAAAGGTACCTACAATGAGCAGTTCTTC.

This rearrangement joins TRBV27 to TRBJ2-7; D uncertain. The V end was cut by 6 bases, the J end by 2 bases, with 14 bases between. Germline CDR1 MNHEY, CDR2 SMNVEV (reference sequence). The CDR3 runs to 14 residues. DNA of the CDR3: TGTGCCAGCAGCCAACGCCGGGTGCCCTACGAGCAGTACTTC. Translating gives CASSQRRVPYEQYF.

V and J are TRBV30 and TRBJ2-1; 8 positions match TRBD1. J was trimmed by 7 bases and V by 5 bases; bases with no gene match: 10. The germline gives CDR1 GTSNPN, CDR2 SVGIG (reference sequence). CDR3 size: 14 residues. CDR3 sequence: CAWLWGRGRNEQFF. The CDR3 nucleotides read TGTGCCTGGCTCTGGGGCAGGGGGCGAAATGAGCAGTTCTTC.

The genes are TRBV18 and TRBJ2-5, with 7 bases identical to TRBD1. V trimming: 4 bases; J trimming: 4 bases; junction bases outside the gene matches: 3. The germline V gene has CDR1 KGHSH and CDR2 LQKENI. The CDR3 consists of 13 residues. CDR3 in amino acids: CASSRQGRETQYF. CDR3 DNA sequence: TGTGCCAGCTCACGACAGGGTAGAGAGACCCAGTACTTC.

The chain joins TRBV15 to TRBJ1-2; D is ambiguous. Trimming took 0 bases from V and 4 from J, leaving 9 bases between them. The CDR3 has 14 residues. The germline V gene encodes CDR1 LNHNV and CDR2 YYDKDF (reference sequence). The CDR3 loop reads CATSRDLDSYGYTF. In nucleotides, the CDR3 is TGTGCCACCAGCAGAGATTTAGACTCCTATGGCTACACCTTC. The complete variable domain, with remaining parts taken from reference TRBV15 and TRBJ1-2, reads DAMVIQNPRYQVTQFGKPVTLSCSQTLNHNVMYWYQQKSSQAPKLLFHYYDKDFNNEADTPDNFQSRRPNTSFCFLDIRSPGLGDTAMYLCATSRDLDSYGYTFGSGTRLTVV.

The rearrangement uses TRBV4-1 and TRBJ1-4; possible D gene TRBD1, 5 bases. The ends were cut back, 2 bases at V and 0 bases at J, with 10 bases in the middle. Germline CDR1 MGHRA, CDR2 YSYEKL. The CDR3 is 16 residues long. Here the CDR3 reads CASSQPDSATNEKLFF. CDR3 bases: TGCGCCAGCAGCCAACCCGACAGTGCAACTAATGAAAAACTGTTTTTT.

The gene calls are TRBV10-3 and TRBJ2-1, with 8 bases identical to TRBD2. The junction had 5 bases not matched to a gene; V was cut back by 2 bases and J by 11 bases. This CDR3 is built from 13 residues. Germline V gene data show CDR1 as ENHRY and CDR2 as SYGVKD. This chain's CDR3 is CAISERSSGQQFF. CDR3 nucleotide sequence: TGTGCCATCAGTGAGAGGTCTAGCGGGCAGCAGTTCTTC.

The chain has TRBV15 and TRBJ1-1; no reliable D call. The CDR3 spans 18 residues. The ends were cut back, 5 bases at V and 1 base at J, with 23 bases in the middle. Germline-derived CDR1 and CDR2 are LNHNV and YYDKDF (reference sequence). The chain's CDR3 is CATSDDTLGAIKNTEAFF. The CDR3 bases are TGTGCCACCAGCGACGATACCCTCGGTGCCATTAAGAACACTGAAGCTTTCTTT.

This clone has only a few counts. V and J are TRBV7-8 and TRBJ2-6; 7 positions agree with TRBD1. CDR3 length: 19 amino acids. Unmatched junction bases numbered 14, after V lost 2 bases and J lost 4 bases. The germline V gene has CDR1 SGHVS and CDR2 FQNEAQ. The CDR3 protein is CASSLTGTASPGGANVLTF. The CDR3 region has the DNA TGTGCCAGCAGCTTAACCGGGACAGCCTCACCGGGGGGGGCCAACGTCCTGACTTTC.

The chain links TRBV14 to TRBJ2-5, with 12 bases identical to TRBD1. This CDR3 comprises 15 residues. In germline, CDR1 is SGHDN, CDR2 FVKESK. With V trimmed by 2 bases and J by 5 bases, 3 bases remained unmatched. The CDR3 spells CASSQPGQGAETQYF. DNA for the CDR3: TGTGCCAGCAGCCAACCGGGACAGGGGGCTGAGACCCAGTACTTC.

This clone appeared a single time. The rearrangement links TRBV7-9 to TRBJ2-5, with a tentative D call TRBD1 (6 bases). Trimming took 2 bases from V and 5 from J, leaving 15 bases between them. Germline V gene sequence: CDR1 SEHNR, CDR2 FQNEAQ (reference sequence). The CDR3 extends over 15 amino acids. The CDR3 sequence: CASSLPLDRLETQYF. The CDR3 DNA sequence: TGTGCCAGCAGCTTACCCCTCGACAGGCTGGAGACCCAGTACTTC.

The V and J genes are TRBV30 and TRBJ1-1; 8 positions agree with TRBD1. V lost 0 bases to trimming and J lost 1 base; unmatched junction nucleotides: 4. Per germline, CDR1 GTSNPN and CDR2 SVGIG (reference sequence). This CDR3 contains 15 residues. The CDR3 sequence: CAWSVQDRENTEAFF. Written as DNA, the CDR3 is TGTGCCTGGAGTGTACAGGACAGGGAGAACACTGAAGCTTTCTTT. Based on the CDR3 plus reference TRBV30 and TRBJ1-1, the full variable domain is SQTIHQWPATLVQPVGSPLSLECTVEGTSNPNLYWYRQAAGRGLQLLFYSVGIGQISSEVPQNLSASRPQDRQFILSSKKLLLSDSGFYLCAWSVQDRENTEAFFGQGTRLTVV.

This clone has only a few counts. The V gene is TRBV27, the J gene TRBJ2-1, with 7 nucleotides matching TRBD1. The CDR3 loop spans 16 amino acids. Trimming at V came to 5 bases and at J to 1 base, leaving 8 bases not matched to a gene. CDR1 is MNHEY and CDR2 is SMNVEV in the germline V gene (reference sequence). The CDR3 loop reads CASSPGQSRSYNEQFF. Written as DNA, the CDR3 is TGTGCCAGCAGTCCGGGACAGTCGAGGTCCTACAATGAGCAGTTCTTC.